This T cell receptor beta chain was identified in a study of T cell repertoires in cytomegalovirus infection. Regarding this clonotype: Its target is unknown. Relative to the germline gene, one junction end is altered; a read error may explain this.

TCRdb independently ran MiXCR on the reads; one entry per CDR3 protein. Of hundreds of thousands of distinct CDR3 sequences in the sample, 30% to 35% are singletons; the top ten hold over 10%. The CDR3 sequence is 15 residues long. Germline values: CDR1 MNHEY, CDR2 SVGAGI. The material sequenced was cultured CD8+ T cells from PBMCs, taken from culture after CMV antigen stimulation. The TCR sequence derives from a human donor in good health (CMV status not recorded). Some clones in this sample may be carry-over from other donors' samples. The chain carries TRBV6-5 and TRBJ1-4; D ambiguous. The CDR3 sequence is CASSLMAAANEKLFF. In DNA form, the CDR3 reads TGTGCCAGCAGCTTGATGGCAGCGGCTAATGAAAAACTGTTTTTC.